This T cell receptor (beta chain) originates from a study of T cell responses to AZD1222 COVID-19 vaccine. Study conclusions and caveats: Mapped onto spike, vaccine-associated CD4 TCRs spanned it and were dominant at 160-218 and 743-854.

Sequencing was performed with immunoSEQ multiplex PCR; in TCRdb, only in-frame clones are kept and a portion is missing. The data hold approximately 130,000 clones, with about 89% observed a single time. A note on this clone: No antigen is known for it.

This CDR3 region has 14 residues. The germline V gene encodes CDR1 SGHRS and CDR2 YFSETQ. V lost 4 bases to trimming and J lost 3 bases, with 11 bases between them. Second doses at about 4 or about 12 weeks were pooled. The sequence derives from an adult who received the AZD1222 COVID-19 vaccine. Sequencing used peripheral blood, obtained 28 days after the second AZD1222 dose. The chain employs TRBV5-1 and TRBJ2-1; no clear D gene. The CDR3 DNA follows: TGCGCCAGCAGCCCCCGGGCCGACTACAATGAGCAGTTCTTC. It yields the protein CASSPRADYNEQFF.